The 30 T cell receptor beta chains below all came from one sample that was sequenced in a study of breast tumors, draining lymph nodes, adjacent tissues. MiXCR was run by TCRdb on the multiplex PCR reads, yielding one entry per CDR3 protein. This sample has 80,000 to 130,000 distinct CDR3 sequences, with approximately 22% found just once. Breast cancer patients provided tissue from their axillary draining lymph nodes. Sample: axillary lymph node tissue. Receptor source: a female donor with breast cancer. Some clones in this sample may be carry-over from other donors' samples.

This clonotype was detected many times. This chain's CDR3 is CASRMTGTGEFEQYF. The CDR3 DNA reads as TGTGCCAGCAGGATGACCGGGACAGGGGAGTTCGAGCAGTACTTC. The chain combines TRBV28 with TRBJ2-7; 10 positions agree with TRBD1. The CDR3 totals 15 residues. J was trimmed by 6 bases and V by 6 bases; bases with no gene match: 11. Looked up from germline, CDR1 is MDHEN and CDR2 is SYDVKM.

This clonotype occurred a few times. A much larger clone is a single base away; this may be a read error. The chain joins TRBV7-7 to TRBJ2-3; D gene unclear. Germline V CDR1 and CDR2: SSHAT, FNYEAQ (reference sequence). The CDR3 length is 14 residues. Here the CDR3 DNA reads TGTGCTAGCAGCTCCGGATTACCCACAGATACGCAGTGTTTT. Translation: CASSSGLPTDTQCF.

This clonotype counts as medium-sized (0.01 to 0.1%). The chain links TRBV20-1 to TRBJ2-1; 8 positions match TRBD1. With V trimmed by 0 bases and J by 9 bases, 10 bases remained unmatched. This CDR3 comprises 15 residues. Germline V CDR1 and CDR2: DFQATT, SNEGSKA (reference sequence). This CDR3 reads CSAREPTGGGSEQFF. DNA for the CDR3: TGCAGTGCTAGAGAACCAACAGGGGGTGGGAGTGAGCAGTTCTTC.

V is TRBV3-1 and J is TRBJ1-2, with D possibly matching TRBD1 (5 bases). V dropped 0 bases and J dropped 4 bases, with 21 bases sitting between them. The CDR3 has 18 residues. CDR1 is LGHDT, CDR2 YNNKEL, per germline (reference sequence). Here the CDR3 reads CASSQDLGRAAGGYGYTF. The DNA of the CDR3 is TGTGCCAGCAGCCAAGATCTGGGCAGGGCGGCAGGTGGCTATGGCTACACCTTC.

This clonotype was picked up a small number of times. The CDR3 DNA follows: TGTGCCAGCTCACCCCGGGACAAAAACACCGGGGAGCTGTTTTTT. Amino acids: CASSPRDKNTGELFF. The V call is TRBV18, the J call TRBJ2-2; D might be TRBD1 (6 bases). The CDR3 spans 15 residues. Germline values: CDR1 KGHSH, CDR2 LQKENI. Trimming left V 3 bases short and J 2 bases short, with 10 bases between.

Regarding this clonotype: Possible read error: a much larger clone is one base away. The V call is TRBV5-1, the J call TRBJ2-2; weak D call: TRBD1 (6 bases). Germline CDR1 reads SGHRS; CDR2 reads YFSETQ. CDR3 length equals 11 residues. The CDR3 region has the DNA TGCGCCAGCAGCTTGGAGGGGGAGCTGCTTTTT. This gives the protein CASSLEGELLF.

This clonotype has a count of ten or more. The chain has TRBV5-1 and TRBJ2-1; maybe TRBD2 (6 bases). CDR3 size: 15 residues. From germline, CDR1 is SGHRS and CDR2 YFSETQ. V shed 0 bases and J shed 5 bases, with 12 bases lying between them. CDR3 nucleotides: TGCGCCAGCAGCTTGGGGGCGGGCGGGAACAATGAGCAGTTCTTC. Protein sequence: CASSLGAGGNNEQFF.

This clonotype was recorded at least ten times. The CDR3 DNA sequence: TGTGCCAGCAGCCGAACGCGGACGGGGAGAATAAGCTACACCTTC. It codes for CASSRTRTGRISYTF. This chain uses TRBV5-5 with TRBJ1-2; D not resolved. The CDR3 is made up of 15 amino acids. Germline values: CDR1 SGHKS, CDR2 YYEKEE (reference sequence). V gave up 4 bases and J gave up 9 bases, with 22 bases separating them.

The table lists this clonotype with a few counts. The V gene is TRBV19, the J gene TRBJ2-6; D is possibly TRBD1 (5 bases). Trimming stripped 5 bases from V and 2 bases from J, with 16 bases between. Germline V gene sequence: CDR1 LNHDA, CDR2 SQIVND (reference sequence). The CDR3 totals 17 residues. The CDR3 reads CASSPITRGAGANVLTF. CDR3 nucleotides: TGTGCCAGTAGTCCCATAACAAGGGGCGCTGGGGCCAACGTCCTGACTTTC.

This clonotype has just a few counts. The chain joins TRBV19 to TRBJ2-4; D gene uncertain. This CDR3 contains 13 residues. Germline V gene lookup returns CDR1 LNHDA and CDR2 SQIVND (reference sequence). Trimming stripped 1 base from V and 9 bases from J, with 10 bases between. The CDR3 DNA sequence: TGTGCCAGTAGTATAGGGCCCCGAAGCATTCAGTACTTC. It yields the protein CASSIGPRSIQYF.

This clonotype was recorded a few times. V usage is TRBV9 and J usage is TRBJ2-5, with 7 positions matching TRBD1. Per the germline V gene, CDR1 is SGDLS and CDR2 is YYNGEE. Germline trimming cut 0 bases from V and 4 bases from J; bases unmatched to any gene: 3. This CDR3 has 14 residues. The CDR3 DNA follows: TGTGCCAGCAGCGTAGGGGCAGGGGGAGAGACCCAGTACTTC. This gives the protein CASSVGAGGETQYF.

This clonotype was picked up many times. The chain links TRBV6-5 to TRBJ2-3, with 8 nucleotides matching TRBD2. This CDR3 contains 17 residues. V lost 0 bases to trimming and J lost 1 base; unmatched junction nucleotides: 6. Per the germline V gene, CDR1 is MNHEY and CDR2 is SVGAGI. CDR3 bases: TGTGCCAGCAGTTACTCTAAAAGCGGGAGTGGCACAGATACGCAGTATTTT. This codes for CASSYSKSGSGTDTQYF.

This clonotype was picked up many times. The chain's CDR3 is CASSIRGGSPYYSDYNEQFF. The CDR3 coding sequence is TGTGCCAGTAGTATTCGGGGGGGCAGCCCTTACTACAGCGACTACAATGAGCAGTTCTTC. The chain uses TRBV19 and TRBJ2-1; 8 bases match TRBD2. Trimming removed 3 bases from V and 3 bases from J; junction bases left unmatched: 19. The germline gives CDR1 LNHDA, CDR2 SQIVND (reference sequence). The CDR3 loop spans 20 amino acids.

This clonotype was counted at least ten times. The chain combines TRBV7-2 with TRBJ2-1; D unresolved. CDR1 and CDR2 from the germline V gene are SGHTA and FQGNSA. This CDR3 comprises 12 residues. V dropped 3 bases and J dropped 8 bases, with 8 bases sitting between them. The CDR3 DNA sequence: TGTGCCAGCAGCTTCTTCTGGGATGAGCAGTTCTTC. Translated: CASSFFWDEQFF.

This clonotype was seen ten or more times. The chain recombines TRBV14 with TRBJ2-7; D uncertain. V shed 2 bases and J shed 2 bases, with 10 bases lying between them. Looked up from germline, CDR1 is SGHDN and CDR2 is FVKESK. The CDR3 runs 14 residues. The chain's CDR3 is CASSQYGRPYEQYF. The CDR3 DNA reads as TGTGCCAGCAGCCAATACGGGCGCCCCTACGAGCAGTACTTC.

This clonotype was picked up many times. This rearrangement joins TRBV2 to TRBJ1-4, with no clear D. The CDR3 sequence is 13 residues long. V was clipped by 7 bases and J by 0 bases, with 6 bases between them. Germline V gene data show CDR1 as SNHLY and CDR2 as FYNNEI. The CDR3 region has the DNA TGTGCCAGCAAGAGAACAACTAATGAAAAACTGTTTTTT. Amino acids: CASKRTTNEKLFF.

This clonotype has just a few counts. This rearrangement joins TRBV4-2 to TRBJ2-5; 7 bases align to TRBD2. V was pared by 1 base and J by 4 bases, with 6 bases of the junction left unmatched. Germline assignment: CDR1 LGHNA and CDR2 YNFKEQ. CDR3 size: 15 residues. The CDR3 nucleotides are TGTGCCAGCAGCCAAGGGGGGGGGGGGACAGAGACCCAGTACTTC. Its protein is CASSQGGGGTETQYF.

This clonotype was seen more than once but under ten times. The V and J genes are TRBV4-2 and TRBJ2-5; maybe TRBD1 (6 bases). Deletions cut 4 bases from V and 5 bases from J, with 17 bases between. This CDR3 has 15 amino acids. The germline gives CDR1 LGHNA, CDR2 YNFKEQ. The CDR3 region is CASSREVGQTETQYF. The CDR3 bases are TGTGCCAGCAGCCGAGAGGTGGGACAAACGGAGACCCAGTACTTC.

The V call is TRBV6-5, the J call TRBJ1-5; tentatively, D is TRBD1 (5 bases). CDR3 length equals 14 residues. CDR1 is MNHEY, CDR2 SVGAGI, per germline. V shed 5 bases and J shed 3 bases, with 11 bases lying between them. The CDR3 is CASSSSGVNQPQHF. CDR3 DNA: TGTGCCAGCAGTAGCTCGGGGGTCAATCAGCCCCAGCATTTT.

This clonotype was seen many times. V gene TRBV7-8 combines with J gene TRBJ2-1; TRBD2 is a possible D gene (6 bases). Trimming shortened V by 2 bases and J by 8 bases, and 10 bases separated the two germline ends. There are 13 residues in the CDR3. Germline CDR1 SGHVS, CDR2 FQNEAQ. The CDR3 coding sequence is TGTGCCAGCAGCTTACCCCGGAGGGATGAGCAGTTCTTC. Protein product: CASSLPRRDEQFF.

In the case of this clonotype: An end of the junction does not agree with germline; a read error may underlie this. V is TRBV7-3 and J is TRBJ2-3, with a weak D call TRBD2 (5 bases). Germline V gene data show CDR1 as SGHTA and CDR2 as FQGTGA. The CDR3 is 14 residues long. The chain's CDR3 is CASSLMTNTDTQDF. CDR3 DNA sequence: TGCGCCAGCAGCTTAATGACTAACACAGATACGCAGGATTTT.

This clonotype has a handful of counts. A much bigger clone sits one base away, suggesting this may be a read error. The CDR3 here is CASSPSTGGGLFF. The CDR3 DNA follows: TGTGCCAGCAGCCCCTCAACGGGCGGGGGGCTGTTTTTT. The chain has TRBV7-3 and TRBJ2-2, with 7 bases aligning to TRBD2. CDR3 length: 13 residues. The V gene's germline CDR1 is SGHTA and CDR2 FQGTGA.

This clonotype was seen at least ten times. CDR3 loop: CARPWGRVTNEKLFF. CDR3 bases: TGTGCCAGGCCTTGGGGGCGGGTAACTAATGAAAAACTGTTTTTT. This chain connects TRBV19 to TRBJ1-4; D perhaps matches TRBD1 (6 bases). V shed 9 bases and J shed 1 base, with 15 bases lying between them. Germline CDR1 is LNHDA and CDR2 is SQIVND (reference sequence). This CDR3 contains 15 residues.

This clonotype has a count of ten or more. The gene calls are TRBV7-8 and TRBJ2-2, with TRBD2 matching 14 bases. The CDR3 runs 19 residues. Germline loops: CDR1 SGHVS, CDR2 FQNEAQ. J gave up 0 bases and V 5 bases, and 8 bases lay outside the gene matches. The chain's CDR3 is CASSEGTSGRTTNTGELFF. The CDR3 DNA is TGTGCCAGCAGCGAAGGGACTAGCGGGAGAACTACGAACACCGGGGAGCTGTTTTTT.

This clonotype was observed at least ten times. The chain combines TRBV7-6 with TRBJ2-1, with 7 bases identical to TRBD2. J gave up 0 bases and V 5 bases, and 10 bases lay outside the gene matches. The CDR3 runs 17 residues. The germline CDR1 and CDR2 sequences are SGHVS and FNYEAQ. The CDR3 is CASSLFTAGYSYNEQFF. The CDR3 DNA reads TGTGCCAGCAGCCTGTTTACAGCGGGGTACTCCTACAATGAGCAGTTCTTC.

In this sample, this clonotype turned up once. The chain couples TRBV19 to TRBJ1-1; D gene uncertain. V lost 3 bases, J lost 5 bases, and 13 bases lay in between. This CDR3 region has 14 residues. Per the germline V gene, CDR1 is LNHDA and CDR2 is SQIVND (reference sequence). CDR3 bases: TGTGCCAGTAGTATGGGTCCGACGGGGACTGAAGCTTTCTTT. This codes for CASSMGPTGTEAFF.

This clonotype was found many times. V is TRBV12-3 or TRBV12-4 and J is TRBJ1-4, with D unresolved. V was shortened by 2 bases and J by 1 base, with 5 bases between the two germline ends. This CDR3 is 14 amino acids long. The CDR3 loop reads CASSLSGTNEKLFF. For the CDR3, the DNA is TGTGCCAGCAGTTTATCAGGAACTAATGAAAAACTGTTTTTT.

This clonotype showed up just once. Just one base apart from a much larger clone, this may be a read error. The V gene is TRBV11-2, the J gene TRBJ1-2; D gene unclear. In germline, CDR1 is SGHAT, CDR2 FQNNGV. The CDR3 is 15 residues long. Between the trimmed V and J ends, which lost 0 bases and 4 bases, there was a span of 12 bases. In nucleotides, the CDR3 is TGTGCCAGCAGCTTAGATATTGGCCGGCGCTATGGCTACACCTTC. Translation: CASSLDIGRRYGYTF.

The chain has TRBV12-5 and TRBJ1-1; D is uncertain. With 7 bases removed from V and 1 base from J, the gap between germline ends came to 10 bases. The CDR3 length is 13 residues. The germline CDR1 and CDR2 sequences are LGHNT and FRNRAP. The CDR3 loop is CASALRQNTEAFF. The CDR3 bases are TGTGCTAGTGCCCTAAGACAGAACACTGAAGCTTTCTTT.

At least ten counts were recorded for this clonotype. Germline is not matched at one junction end, which may reflect a read error. The genes are TRBV20-1 and TRBJ2-5, with TRBD1 matching over 7 bases. CDR1 and CDR2 (germline): DFQATT, SNEGSKA (reference sequence). The CDR3 is made up of 13 amino acids. CDR3 region: CSARGTDGETQYF. CDR3 nucleotides: TGCAGTGCCAGAGGGACAGATGGGGAGACCCAGTACTTC.